These 30 T cell receptor beta chains originate from one sample sequenced in a study of blood T cell repertoires in COVID-19. Sequencing was performed with immunoSEQ multiplex PCR; in TCRdb, only in-frame clones are kept and a portion is missing. The table includes some 20,000 clones, 80% to 90% detected once. Source material: peripheral blood. The source of these receptors is a human donor in a cohort sampled during active COVID-19.

The chain carries TRBV7-9 and TRBJ2-1, with D perhaps TRBD2 (5 bases). This CDR3 spans 14 amino acids. Germline V gives CDR1 SEHNR, CDR2 FQNEAQ (reference sequence). V lost 5 bases and J 8 bases, leaving 16 bases between the germline ends. The DNA for the CDR3 is TGTGCCAGCAGCCGTGAATTGGAGGTCCATGAGCAGTTCTTC. Translated, it gives CASSRELEVHEQFF.

The V call is TRBV4-3, the J call TRBJ2-1; TRBD1 might be the D (5 bases). The CDR3 sequence is 16 residues long. Trimming removed 0 bases from V and 1 base from J, with 10 bases in between. Germline V lookup: CDR1 LGHNA, CDR2 YSLEER. The CDR3 sequence: CASSQDQQGSYNEQFF. Here the CDR3 DNA reads TGCGCCAGCAGCCAAGATCAGCAGGGTTCCTACAATGAGCAGTTCTTC.

The V call is TRBV18, the J call TRBJ2-5; 11 bases line up with TRBD1. J lost 1 base, V lost 3 bases, and 4 bases had no gene match. CDR1 is KGHSH, CDR2 LQKENI, per germline. The CDR3 is made up of 16 amino acids. In nucleotides, the CDR3 is TGTGCCAGCTCACCTACCGGGACAGGGGGCCAAGAGACCCAGTACTTC. Its protein is CASSPTGTGGQETQYF.

The CDR3 loop reads CASSEAILYGDREYEQYF. The CDR3 DNA sequence: TGTGCCAGCAGTGAAGCTATTCTGTATGGGGACAGGGAATACGAGCAGTACTTC. This chain connects TRBV2 to TRBJ2-7; 9 bases map to TRBD1. Germline V gene sequence: CDR1 SNHLY, CDR2 FYNNEI. V dropped 0 bases and J dropped 4; count of bases not matched to a gene: 13. The CDR3 sequence is 18 residues long.

This chain links TRBV4-1 with TRBJ1-4; 12 positions agree with TRBD1. The junction had 10 bases not matched to a gene; V was cut back by 9 bases and J by 5 bases. The CDR3 consists of 16 residues. Germline V gene sequence: CDR1 MGHRA, CDR2 YSYEKL. CDR3 sequence reads: CASSPGQGAENEKLFF. In nucleotides, the CDR3 is TGCGCCAGTTCACCGGGACAGGGGGCTGAAAATGAAAAACTGTTTTTT.

This sequence joins TRBV19 and TRBJ2-1; 16 bases align to TRBD2. The CDR3 is 18 amino acids. V lost 7 bases and J lost 0; bases outside the gene matches: 6. Germline V gene data show CDR1 as LNHDA and CDR2 as SQIVND (reference sequence). The CDR3: CASTPGTSGGGSYNEQFF. The CDR3 nucleotides are TGTGCCAGTACCCCCGGGACTAGCGGGGGGGGCTCCTACAATGAGCAGTTCTTC. Drawing the rest from reference TRBV19 and TRBJ2-1, the complete variable domain is DGGITQSPKYLFRKEGQNVTLSCEQNLNHDAMYWYRQDPGQGLRLIYYSQIVNDFQKGDIAEGYSVSREKKESFPLTVTSAQKNPTAFYLCASTPGTSGGGSYNEQFFGPGTRLTVL.

V usage is TRBV5-1 and J usage is TRBJ2-7; D may be TRBD1 (6 bases). Germline values: CDR1 SGHRS, CDR2 YFSETQ. The CDR3 has 19 residues. V was cut by 2 bases and J by 3 bases, with 27 bases left in between. DNA for the CDR3: TGCGCCAGCAGCTTCTTAGCAGGGGCCCGAAACCGCCGGGGCTACGAGCAGTACTTC. As protein: CASSFLAGARNRRGYEQYF.

The rearrangement uses TRBV12-3 or TRBV12-4 and TRBJ2-1, with D possibly TRBD1 on 6 matching bases. The CDR3 consists of 12 residues. V shed 3 bases and J shed 7 bases, with 7 bases lying between them. The DNA for the CDR3 is TGTGCCAGCAGTTTTAGGGGGAATGAGCAGTTCTTC. Protein: CASSFRGNEQFF.

V is TRBV3-1 (or the pseudogene TRBV3-2) and J is TRBJ1-1; 12 nucleotides align to TRBD1. The germline CDR1 and CDR2 sequences are LGHDT and YNNKEL (reference sequence). V gave up 8 bases and J gave up 0 bases; unmatched junction bases: 4. The length of the CDR3 is 15 residues. CDR3 region: CASGTGGGMNTEAFF. CDR3 DNA sequence: TGTGCCAGCGGGACAGGGGGCGGAATGAACACTGAAGCTTTCTTT.

This chain joins TRBV7-2 and TRBJ1-2; D ambiguous. V shed 1 base and J shed 8 bases, with 11 bases lying between them. This CDR3 is 13 amino acids long. Germline V gene data show CDR1 as SGHTA and CDR2 as FQGNSA. CDR3 loop: CASSLVSVGGYTF. The CDR3 DNA follows: TGTGCCAGCAGCTTAGTTAGTGTGGGCGGCTACACCTTC.

V and J are TRBV7-9 and TRBJ1-1, with 8 nucleotides matching TRBD1. Trimming at V came to 6 bases and at J to 5 bases, leaving 5 bases not matched to a gene. The germline V gene has CDR1 SEHNR and CDR2 FQNEAQ (reference sequence). The length of the CDR3 is 13 residues. The CDR3 region has the DNA TGTGCCAGCAGTCCAGGGGGCCGAACTGAAGCTTTCTTT. This codes for CASSPGGRTEAFF.

The chain recombines TRBV5-1 with TRBJ2-7; D possibly corresponds to TRBD2 (5 bases). The length of the CDR3 is 14 residues. Germline V gene sequence: CDR1 SGHRS, CDR2 YFSETQ. Trimming pared 5 bases from V and 2 bases from J, leaving 14 bases between. CDR3 sequence: CASRSAGGTYEQYF. The CDR3, as DNA: TGCGCCAGCAGATCCGCGGGCGGTACCTACGAGCAGTACTTC.

V is TRBV19 and J is TRBJ2-3; TRBD2 aligns across 9 bases. In germline, CDR1 is LNHDA, CDR2 SQIVND (reference sequence). V shed 2 bases and J 5 bases; nucleotides not matched to a gene: 5. CDR3 length equals 15 residues. The CDR3 sequence is CASSIRSSGKDTQYF. Here the CDR3 DNA reads TGTGCCAGTAGTATACGGTCTAGCGGGAAAGATACGCAGTATTTT.

The V gene is TRBV30, the J gene TRBJ2-1, with 14 positions matching TRBD2. CDR1 GTSNPN and CDR2 SVGIG come from the germline V gene (reference sequence). The CDR3 is 15 amino acids. V was clipped by 5 bases and J by 7 bases; unmatched bases: 7. CDR3 amino acids: CAWAGTSGSVNEQFF. The CDR3 DNA follows: TGTGCCTGGGCCGGGACTAGCGGGAGCGTAAATGAGCAGTTCTTC.

V is TRBV28 and J is TRBJ1-4; D possibly corresponds to TRBD1 (5 bases). The germline V gene encodes CDR1 MDHEN and CDR2 SYDVKM. This CDR3 contains 15 residues. V was cut by 3 bases and J by 3 bases, with 11 bases left in between. The CDR3 loop is CASSLGGVANEKLFF. CDR3 coding DNA: TGTGCCAGCAGTTTGGGGGGGGTAGCTAATGAAAAACTGTTTTTT.

This rearrangement joins TRBV6-6 to TRBJ2-2; 10 nucleotides match TRBD1. CDR1 is MNHNY and CDR2 is SVGAGI in the germline V gene (reference sequence). The CDR3 is made up of 18 amino acids. J gave up 8 bases and V 5 bases, and 17 bases lay outside the gene matches. CDR3 coding DNA: TGTGCCAGCAGTCTAACCGGGACAGGGGCGACGGGGGCGGGGGAGCTGTTTTTT. Its protein product is CASSLTGTGATGAGELFF.

CDR3 coding DNA: TGCGCCAGCAGTTTCGCCGGGAGTCGGGAAGATACGCAGTATTTT. Its translation: CASSFAGSREDTQYF. This chain joins TRBV5-1 and TRBJ2-3, with D possibly being TRBD2 (6 bases). Germline-derived CDR1 and CDR2 are SGHRS and YFSETQ. This CDR3 is 15 amino acids long. With 5 bases removed from V and 5 bases from J, the gap between germline ends came to 18 bases.

The chain couples TRBV6-5 to TRBJ2-1, with 8 bases that match TRBD1. The CDR3 covers 14 residues. The trim removed 8 bases at V and 4 bases at J, leaving 7 bases unmatched. Germline V gene sequence: CDR1 MNHEY, CDR2 SVGAGI. The CDR3, as DNA: TGTGCCAGCGTTCGACAGGGGTCTTACAATGAGCAGTTCTTC. It codes for CASVRQGSYNEQFF.

The chain recombines TRBV3-1 (or the pseudogene TRBV3-2) with TRBJ1-5; no definite D call. The CDR3 totals 14 residues. In germline, CDR1 is LGHDT, CDR2 YNNKEL (reference sequence). Trimming removed 0 bases from V and 0 bases from J, with 3 bases in between. DNA of the CDR3: TGTGCCAGCAGCCAAGATAGTAGCAATCAGCCCCAGCATTTT. Translated, it gives CASSQDSSNQPQHF.

V is TRBV1 and J is TRBJ1-5. TRBV1 counts as a pseudogene. The CDR3 loop spans 18 amino acids. CDR3 loop: CTSSQWGVRSDSNQPQHF. CDR3 coding DNA: TGCACCAGCAGCCAATGGGGGGTCAGATCGGATAGCAATCAGCCCCAGCATTTT.

Only one count was recorded for this clone. V usage is TRBV3-1 (or the pseudogene TRBV3-2) and J usage is TRBJ2-7, with TRBD2 matching 8 bases. The CDR3 is made up of 14 amino acids. J gave up 2 bases and V 1 base, and 1 base lay outside the gene matches. The germline gives CDR1 LGHDT, CDR2 YNNKEL (reference sequence). DNA of the CDR3: TGTGCCAGCAGCCAAGTAGCGGGACCCTACGAGCAGTACTTC. Protein product: CASSQVAGPYEQYF.

The chain couples TRBV15 to TRBJ2-5; 11 bases are shared with TRBD2. CDR3 length: 18 amino acids. Germline-derived CDR1 and CDR2 are LNHNV and YYDKDF (reference sequence). After removal of 5 bases from V and 5 bases from J, the junction contained 16 bases not matched to a gene. DNA for the CDR3: TGTGCCACCAGCGGGTCGGTCGGTAGCGGGAGGGCCGGGGAGACCCAGTACTTC. Translating it yields CATSGSVGSGRAGETQYF.

The V and J genes are TRBV6-1 and TRBJ2-1; 10 bases align to TRBD2. Looked up from germline, CDR1 is MNHNS and CDR2 is SASEGT. The CDR3 loop spans 16 amino acids. Unmatched junction bases numbered 6, after V lost 2 bases and J lost 5 bases. The CDR3 DNA reads TGTGCCAGCAGTGAAATAAATAGCGGGAGGAACAATGAGCAGTTCTTC. Translated, it gives CASSEINSGRNNEQFF.

The chain combines TRBV9 with TRBJ1-2, with TRBD1 matching over 9 bases. CDR1 is SGDLS and CDR2 is YYNGEE in the germline V gene. Unmatched junction bases numbered 10, after V lost 0 bases and J lost 7 bases. The CDR3 totals 16 residues. CDR3 region: CASSVVPTQGAVGYTF. The CDR3 nucleotides read TGTGCCAGCAGCGTAGTCCCGACACAGGGGGCAGTTGGCTACACCTTC.

The chain has TRBV19 and TRBJ1-1; no reliable D call. The V gene lost 5 bases and the J gene lost 4 bases, with 14 bases spanning the gap. Germline V gene data show CDR1 as LNHDA and CDR2 as SQIVND (reference sequence). The CDR3 is 14 residues long. The CDR3 is CASSPRRESTEAFF. The CDR3 DNA is TGTGCCAGTAGTCCAAGGAGGGAAAGCACTGAAGCTTTCTTT.

V gene TRBV6-5 combines with J gene TRBJ1-2; D unclear. CDR1 is MNHEY and CDR2 is SVGAGI in the germline V gene. V shed 4 bases and J shed 2 bases, with 5 bases lying between them. The CDR3 totals 12 residues. CDR3 coding DNA: TGTGCCAGCAGTTCCCAGAACTATGGCTACACCTTC. It is translated as CASSSQNYGYTF.

This chain connects TRBV5-1 to TRBJ2-4, with D maybe TRBD1 (6 bases). The CDR3 loop spans 14 amino acids. Trimming took off 4 bases at V and 3 bases at J, with 11 bases between the two ends. Germline assignment: CDR1 SGHRS and CDR2 YFSETQ. The CDR3 DNA sequence: TGCGCCAGCAGCGAGGACAGCGGCAAAAACATTCAGTACTTC. This gives the protein CASSEDSGKNIQYF. Based on the CDR3 plus reference TRBV5-1 and TRBJ2-4, the full variable domain is KAGVTQTPRYLIKTRGQQVTLSCSPISGHRSVSWYQQTPGQGLQFLFEYFSETQRNKGNFPGRFSGRQFSNSRSEMNVSTLELGDSALYLCASSEDSGKNIQYFGAGTRLSVL.

The chain carries TRBV2 and TRBJ2-3, with 8 bases aligning to TRBD2. The CDR3 is 15 residues long. Germline V gene sequence: CDR1 SNHLY, CDR2 FYNNEI. The junction had 5 bases not matched to a gene; V was cut back by 6 bases and J by 0 bases. Written as DNA, the CDR3 is TGTGCCAGCAGGGCTACTAGCGGCAGCACAGATACGCAGTATTTT. It is translated as CASRATSGSTDTQYF.

The chain has TRBV4-3 and TRBJ2-1; D is perhaps TRBD2 (5 bases). Trimming left V 1 base short and J 11 bases short, with 15 bases between. The CDR3 is 14 amino acids. Per the germline V gene, CDR1 is LGHNA and CDR2 is YSLEER. CDR3 sequence: CASSQGGGSQKQFF. Written as DNA, the CDR3 is TGCGCCAGCAGCCAAGGGGGTGGGAGCCAGAAGCAGTTCTTC.

The J gene is TRBJ1-5, the V gene TRBV20-1; 10 bases match TRBD1. With V trimmed by 3 bases and J by 7 bases, 6 bases remained unmatched. CDR1 is DFQATT and CDR2 is SNEGSKA in the germline V gene (reference sequence). CDR3 length: 14 residues. CDR3 bases: TGCAGTGCTAGTCCCGGGACAGGGGAGCAGCCCCAGCATTTT. Protein: CSASPGTGEQPQHF.